This TCR beta chain was found in a study of T cell responses to AZD1222 COVID-19 vaccine. Study background: Analyses pooled second doses at about 4 or about 12 weeks.

Trimming stripped 3 bases from V and 0 bases from J, with 12 bases between. Germline loops: CDR1 SGDLS, CDR2 YYNGEE. This CDR3 is 16 amino acids long. Clones were sequenced by immunoSEQ multiplex PCR, and TCRdb holds only the in-frame ones, with some missing. The repertoire holds roughly 150,000 clones, with 80% to 90% as singletons. The receptor was derived from an adult in good health. This chain joins TRBV9 and TRBJ2-2; a weak D match, TRBD1 (6 bases). The sequencing here drew on peripheral blood, taken on day 0 of AZD1222 vaccination. The CDR3 DNA follows: TGTGCCAGCAGCGCACAGGGATTCGCGAACACCGGGGAGCTGTTTTTT. Amino acids: CASSAQGFANTGELFF. Full variable domain (rest looked up from reference TRBV9 and TRBJ2-2): DSGVTQTPKHLITATGQRVTLRCSPRSGDLSVYWYQQSLDQGLQFLIQYYNGEERAKGNILERFSAQQFPDLHSELNLSSLELGDSALYFCASSAQGFANTGELFFGEGSRLTVL.